Below are 10 T cell receptor beta chains sequenced from a single sample in a study of T cell responses to AZD1222 COVID-19 vaccine. Here immunoSEQ multiplex PCR was the method, and the copy in TCRdb shows in-frame clones only, minus some. This table holds 75,000 to 95,000 clones, 70% to 90% found once. The starting material was peripheral blood, obtained on day 0 of AZD1222 vaccination. The source is an adult in good health.

The rearrangement uses TRBV6-5 and TRBJ1-2; D gene ambiguous. V was shortened by 4 bases and J by 0 bases, with 15 bases between the two germline ends. Germline CDR1 is MNHEY and CDR2 is SVGAGI. CDR3 length equals 16 residues. The CDR3: CASSSPRQATNYGYTF. CDR3 in DNA: TGTGCCAGCAGTTCCCCACGGCAGGCGACTAACTATGGCTACACCTTC.

The J gene is TRBJ2-3, the V gene TRBV7-6; D is possibly TRBD2 (7 bases). V gave up 5 bases and J gave up 3 bases, with 18 bases separating them. Germline lookup yields CDR1 SGHVS and CDR2 FNYEAQ. The CDR3 covers 16 residues. This CDR3 reads CASSPGGRMGTDTQYF. In nucleotides, the CDR3 is TGTGCCAGCAGCCCCGGGGGGCGTATGGGAACAGATACGCAGTATTTT.

The chain is built from TRBV19 and TRBJ1-4, with a tentative D call TRBD1 (5 bases). Trimming stripped 6 bases from V and 10 bases from J, with 15 bases between. The CDR3 covers 13 residues. Germline lookup yields CDR1 LNHDA and CDR2 SQIVND (reference sequence). In nucleotides, the CDR3 is TGTGCCAGTAGGAACCTGGACAACGGAAAACTGTTTTTT. As protein: CASRNLDNGKLFF.

This sequence joins TRBV7-9 and TRBJ2-1; D could derive from TRBD1 or TRBD2 (5 bases each). Germline CDR1 reads SEHNR; CDR2 reads FQNEAQ (reference sequence). The V end was cut by 5 bases, the J end by 10 bases, with 12 bases between. The CDR3 has 12 residues. This CDR3 reads CASSPAGSEQFF. The CDR3 DNA follows: TGTGCCAGCAGCCCGGCAGGGAGCGAGCAGTTCTTC.

The rearrangement links TRBV30 to TRBJ1-2, with 8 positions matching TRBD1. The V gene's germline CDR1 is GTSNPN and CDR2 SVGIG (reference sequence). The V gene end was trimmed by 0 bases and the J gene end by 12 bases; junction bases not matched to a gene: 6. The length of the CDR3 is 12 residues. The CDR3 here is CAWSVLDRVHTF. The CDR3 DNA sequence: TGTGCCTGGAGTGTACTGGACAGGGTCCACACCTTC.

The chain employs TRBV27 and TRBJ2-1; tentative D call: TRBD2 (6 bases). The CDR3 extends over 16 amino acids. Looked up from germline, CDR1 is MNHEY and CDR2 is SMNVEV (reference sequence). Trimming pared 4 bases from V and 6 bases from J, leaving 19 bases between. The CDR3 nucleotides read TGTGCCAGCAGTTCGCCGACTAGGACTCTAGCCAATGAGCAGTTCTTC. As protein: CASSSPTRTLANEQFF.

This clone was counted only a few times. The chain combines TRBV7-2 with TRBJ1-1, with D perhaps matching TRBD1 (6 bases). CDR1 is SGHTA and CDR2 is FQGNSA in the germline V gene. The ends were cut back, 7 bases at V and 1 base at J, with 19 bases in the middle. The CDR3 has 16 residues. The CDR3: CASMLQGGLGNTEAFF. CDR3 nucleotides: TGTGCCAGCATGTTACAGGGTGGTTTGGGGAACACTGAAGCTTTCTTT.

The genes are TRBV6-1 and TRBJ2-3; either TRBD1 or TRBD2 may supply D (5 bases each). CDR1 and CDR2 (germline): MNHNS, SASEGT. V gave up 3 bases and J gave up 0 bases, with 13 bases separating them. This CDR3 comprises 16 residues. The CDR3: CASSERSWDSTDTQYF. DNA of the CDR3: TGTGCCAGCAGTGAGCGTAGCTGGGACAGCACAGATACGCAGTATTTT.

The J gene is TRBJ1-6, the V gene TRBV5-6; tentative D call: TRBD1 (5 bases). This CDR3 comprises 14 residues. CDR1 SGHDT and CDR2 YYEEEE come from the germline V gene. V lost 0 bases and J 8 bases, leaving 9 bases between the germline ends. The CDR3 is CASSLVRDHSPLHF. The CDR3 DNA is TGTGCCAGCAGCTTGGTTAGGGACCATTCACCCCTCCACTTT.

The rearrangement joins TRBV5-1 to TRBJ1-4, with D unresolved. This CDR3 comprises 13 residues. Germline V gene data show CDR1 as SGHRS and CDR2 as YFSETQ. V lost 0 bases and J lost 8, with 8 bases in between. DNA for the CDR3: TGCGCCAGCAGCTTGGAGGACGGCGAAAAACTGTTTTTT. It translates to CASSLEDGEKLFF.